This T cell receptor beta chain came from a study of cytomegalovirus exposure and HLA in healthy donors. Primers included in the PCR were 60 Vbeta and 13 Jbeta primers. In the source study's methods: As a later analysis found, there were roughly 80 million unique TCR beta chains, of which roughly 11 million were shared. Profiled with immunoSEQ multiplex PCR; TCRdb holds only in-frame clones, not every one. The V and J calls and clone size are taken from that table; D and trimming were inferred from the DNA. In the table there are 200,000 or so clones, around 73% of which are singletons. The V gene's germline CDR1 is SEHNR and CDR2 FQNEAQ (reference sequence). The CDR3 extends over 12 amino acids. V was trimmed by 6 bases and J by 3 bases, leaving 8 bases between them. With respect to this clone: Its antigen remains unknown.

Study-wide findings and caveats: In terms of immune exposure information, only CMV serostatus was available.

The source is a male donor in good health and CMV-seronegative. The specimen sequenced was PBMCs. The J gene is TRBJ1-1, the V gene TRBV7-9; maybe TRBD1 (5 bases). CDR3 region: CASRAGDTEAFF. In nucleotides, the CDR3 is TGTGCCAGCAGGGCGGGGGACACTGAAGCTTTCTTT.